This TCR beta chain was profiled in a study of T cell responses to AZD1222 COVID-19 vaccine. TCRdb keeps only in-frame clones here, not all; method: immunoSEQ multiplex PCR. The data hold about 120,000 clones, with about 93% observed a single time. With 3 bases removed from V and 2 bases from J, the gap between germline ends came to 8 bases. CDR1 and CDR2 (germline): KGHSH, LQKENI. This CDR3 region has 14 residues. The receptor's source is an adult who received the AZD1222 COVID-19 vaccine. The sample was peripheral blood, taken 28 days after the second AZD1222 dose. The V call is TRBV18, the J call TRBJ1-5; D is perhaps TRBD1 (5 bases). As DNA, the CDR3 is TGTGCCAGCTCACCGAGAGGGGGCAATCAGCCCCAGCATTTT. This encodes CASSPRGGNQPQHF.